This TCR beta chain is drawn from a study of Ad26.COV2.S vaccination and SARS-CoV-2 variants. Whole-study findings and limits: Vaccine and placebo recipients had similar non-spike TCR breadth.

This table comes from immunoSEQ multiplex PCR, and its TCRdb copy is limited to in-frame clones, with some not included. The sample has roughly 700,000 clones; 80% to 90% are singletons. V was trimmed by 3 bases and J by 4 bases, leaving 18 bases between them. This CDR3 is 16 amino acids long. Germline loops: CDR1 SGHTA, CDR2 FQGNSA. Treatment described: 19 received Ad26.COV2.S at low or high dose, single or two shots; five or six received placebo; per-sample allocation not given. Following the first vaccine or placebo injection, samples were taken on day 63. Cohort 1b enrolled adults aged 18-55 years in Boston. Vaccine was an Ad26 vector expressing Wuhan-strain SARS-CoV-2 spike. About this clone: Its antigen is undetermined.

The material was peripheral blood, obtained in a trial of Ad26.COV2.S vaccine versus placebo. The sequence was collected from a person between 18 and 65 years old who received the Ad26.COV2.S COVID-19 vaccine or a placebo. This rearrangement joins TRBV7-2 to TRBJ2-5; D remains unclear. The CDR3 loop reads CASSFYSGFVGETQYF. For the CDR3, the DNA is TGTGCCAGCAGCTTCTACTCCGGGTTCGTTGGAGAGACCCAGTACTTC.